The rows below give T cell receptor beta chains drawn from one sample of a study of blood T cell repertoires in COVID-19. This table comes from immunoSEQ multiplex PCR, and its TCRdb copy is limited to in-frame clones, with some not included. The sample has around 57,000 clones, 70% to 85% seen once; the top ten hold approximately 6%. The specimen sequenced was peripheral blood. The source is a woman between 65 and 79 years old with acute or convalescent COVID-19. Each CDR3 is given with its conserved first and last residue. A D gene is named only where the DNA matches it firmly.

j_gene | v_gene | d_gene | CDR3aa | CDR3nt
TRBJ2-5 | TRBV7-9 | . | CASSLVGETQYF | TGTGCCAGCAGCTTAGTCGGGGAGACCCAGTACTTC
TRBJ1-1 | TRBV18 | . | CASSPEHKNTEAFF | TGTGCCAGCTCACCAGAACACAAGAACACTGAAGCTTTCTTT
TRBJ2-3 | TRBV29-1 | . | CSVEPGDTDTQYF | TGCAGCGTTGAGCCAGGGGACACAGATACGCAGTATTTT
TRBJ2-3 | TRBV2 | TRBD2 | CASSQTSGGAVDTQYF | TGTGCCAGCAGTCAGACTAGCGGGGGGGCGGTAGATACGCAGTATTTT
TRBJ2-5 | TRBV4-1 | TRBD1 | CASSQKTAGTGQETQYF | TGCGCCAGCAGCCAAAAAACCGCCGGGACAGGACAAGAGACCCAGTACTTC
TRBJ1-3 | TRBV9 | TRBD1 | CASSVAGDRTPFSGNTIYF | TGTGCCAGCAGCGTAGCTGGGGACAGGACCCCCTTCTCTGGAAACACCATATATTTT
TRBJ1-2 | TRBV7-9 | TRBD1 | CASSRDSPYGYTF | TGTGCCAGCAGCCGGGACAGCCCCTATGGCTACACCTTC
TRBJ2-2 | TRBV9 | TRBD2 | CASSRKAGGSWTGELFF | TGTGCCAGCAGTCGTAAGGCGGGGGGATCTTGGACCGGGGAGCTGTTTTTT
TRBJ1-2 | TRBV4-2 | . | CASSQDLTGTLSNYGYTF | TGTGCCAGCAGCCAAGATCTAACAGGGACCCTATCTAACTATGGCTACACCTTC
TRBJ2-5 | TRBV5-1 | . | CASSFAETQYF | TGCGCCAGCAGCTTCGCGGAGACCCAGTACTTC
TRBJ2-7 | TRBV4-1 | . | CASSFRQASYEQYF | TGCGCCAGCAGCTTTCGACAGGCCTCCTACGAGCAGTACTTC
TRBJ2-1 | TRBV6-1 | . | CASSESVMMRNEQFF | TGTGCCAGCAGTGAAAGTGTGATGATGAGGAATGAGCAGTTCTTC
TRBJ1-2 | TRBV4-1 | . | CASSQSSLYGYTF | TGCGCCAGCAGCCAATCCAGTCTGTATGGCTACACCTTC
TRBJ2-1 | TRBV7-8 | . | CASSLDRGNYNEQFF | TGTGCCAGCAGCTTAGATCGAGGTAACTACAATGAGCAGTTCTTC
TRBJ2-2 | TRBV9 | TRBD2 | CASSVGLAGAGELFF | TGTGCCAGCAGCGTAGGACTAGCGGGGGCCGGGGAGCTGTTTTTT
TRBJ2-7 | TRBV7-2 | TRBD1 | CASSLDRELYEQYF | TGTGCCAGCAGCCTGGACAGGGAGCTTTACGAGCAGTACTTC
TRBJ1-2 | TRBV19 | . | CASSSRDINYGYTF | TGTGCCAGTAGTTCACGGGACATTAACTATGGCTACACCTTC
TRBJ2-7 | TRBV7-9 | . | CASSPTEGYYEQYF | TGTGCCAGCAGCCCGACCGAGGGATATTACGAGCAGTACTTC
TRBJ1-5 | TRBV6-9 | . | CASSPAAGLRDKYNQPQHF | TGTGCCAGCAGTCCCGCCGCCGGGCTCCGGGACAAATATAATCAGCCCCAGCATTTT
TRBJ2-7 | TRBV6-6 | TRBD2 | CASSYLAGIGSYEQYF | TGTGCCAGCAGTTACCTAGCGGGGATAGGCTCCTACGAGCAGTACTTC
TRBJ1-4 | TRBV2 | TRBD1 | CASRAGTGGEKLFF | TGTGCCAGCAGGGCCGGGACAGGGGGTGAAAAACTGTTTTTT
TRBJ2-3 | TRBV3-1/TRBV3-2 | TRBD2 | CASSQPWGTSGTDTQYF | TGTGCCAGCAGCCAACCCTGGGGGACTAGCGGCACAGATACGCAGTATTTT
TRBJ1-2 | TRBV19 | . | CASSPQGVTYGYTF | TGTGCCAGTAGCCCACAGGGCGTGACCTATGGCTACACCTTC
TRBJ2-5 | TRBV6-5 | . | CASSSSGGPLETQYF | TGTGCCAGCAGCTCCAGCGGAGGACCGTTGGAGACCCAGTACTTC
TRBJ2-1 | TRBV5-1 | TRBD2 | CASSPGTSGNEQFF | TGCGCCAGCAGCCCGGGGACTAGCGGGAATGAGCAGTTCTTC